This T cell receptor beta chain was retrieved from a study of a mutant IDH1 vaccine in newly diagnosed glioma. Time point described: week 35, safety follow-up. Doses comprised 300 ug of mutant IDH1 20-mer peptide each, plus topical imiquimod. Comment on this clone: Its specificity is unknown.

The CDR3 loop spans 14 amino acids. V lost 1 base, J lost 2 bases, and 1 base stayed unmatched. Germline V gene data show CDR1 as SGHTA and CDR2 as FQGNSA. Assay: immunoSEQ multiplex PCR; the TCRdb copy retains only in-frame clones and omits some. In the table there are about 30,000 clones, around 80% of which are singletons. The receptor was isolated from a woman between 40 and 50 years old with glioma. J is TRBJ2-5 and V is TRBV7-2, with 7 positions matching TRBD2. The input for sequencing was PBMCs, taken from a glioma patient whose treatment included an IDH1 peptide vaccine. The CDR3 nucleotides read TGTGCCAGCAGCTTAGGGGACTATCAAGAGACCCAGTACTTC. Residues: CASSLGDYQETQYF.